Detailed here is one T cell receptor (beta chain). Sequencing used immunoSEQ multiplex PCR; TCRdb keeps in-frame clones, though not all of them. The sample contains fewer than 30,000 clones, almost 85% of which appear only once. Patients had urothelial carcinoma that was locally advanced or metastatic. Patient sample counts ranged from 1 to 8, pretreatment and on-treatment. This entry is derived from a study of PD-L1 blockade in urothelial cancer. The wider study: At 3 weeks after treatment start (second dose) and again at 6 weeks, blood was analyzed.

This clonotype originated in a man aged 65 to 85 with urothelial cancer. Sequencing used PBMCs, obtained around atezolizumab (anti-PD-L1) treatment.

The CDR3 here is CASSFDRASYGYTF. The CDR3 bases are TGTGCCAGCAGCTTTGACAGAGCTAGCTATGGCTACACCTTC. This rearrangement joins TRBV5-4 to TRBJ1-2, with a weak D call TRBD1 (5 bases). Germline CDR1 reads SGHNT; CDR2 reads YYREEE (reference sequence). V was trimmed by 2 bases and J by 4 bases, leaving 12 bases between them. This CDR3 spans 14 amino acids.